Presented here are 23 T cell receptor beta chains from one specimen sequenced in a study of cytomegalovirus exposure and HLA in healthy donors. The PCR had 60 Vbeta and 13 Jbeta primers. Using immunoSEQ multiplex PCR, the repertoire was profiled, and TCRdb retains in-frame clones only, with some absent. The sample table sets out around 50,000 clones. Sample: PBMCs. The receptors come from a woman aged 25-40 years in good health and CMV-seropositive.

This chain uses TRBV6-1 with TRBJ2-3, with D possibly matching TRBD2 (5 bases). Looked up from germline, CDR1 is MNHNS and CDR2 is SASEGT. The length of the CDR3 is 13 residues. Trimming took off 3 bases at V and 3 bases at J, with 7 bases between the two ends. The CDR3 region has the DNA TGTGCCAGCAGTGACCTAGCAACAGATACGCAGTATTTT. Amino acid sequence: CASSDLATDTQYF.

The chain links TRBV5-1 to TRBJ2-5; 10 bases align to TRBD1. The CDR3 runs 14 residues. Germline CDR1 SGHRS, CDR2 YFSETQ. Trimming removed 5 bases from V and 5 bases from J; junction bases left unmatched: 6. The CDR3, as DNA: TGCGCCAGCAGATTGACAGGGGGCATGGAGACCCAGTACTTC. Residues: CASRLTGGMETQYF.

The rearrangement uses TRBV11-3 and TRBJ2-7; 10 bases are a match to TRBD2. Germline CDR1 reads SGHNT; CDR2 reads YENEEA. The CDR3 is 16 residues long. The J segment lost 5 bases and the V segment lost 5 bases, leaving 12 bases of the junction unmatched. As DNA, the CDR3 is TGTGCCAGCAGCCTCTCTAGCGGGAGTCCCCCCAACGAGCAGTACTTC. This sequence encodes CASSLSSGSPPNEQYF. The full variable domain, completed using reference TRBV11-3 and TRBJ2-7, is EAGVVQSPRYKIIEKKQPVAFWCNPISGHNTLYWYLQNLGQGPELLIRYENEEAVDDSQLPKDRFSAERLKGVDSTLKIQPAELGDSAVYLCASSLSSGSPPNEQYFGPGTRLTVT.

The J gene is TRBJ2-5, the V gene TRBV18; weak D call: TRBD2 (5 bases). The end of the DNA is better explained by TRBJ2-7, so the J call may be wrong. Germline V CDR1 and CDR2: KGHSH, LQKENI. The CDR3 length is 13 residues. The CDR3 bases are TGTGCCAGCTCACCGGGAGCCGCCTACGAGCAGTACTTC. Protein: CASSPGAAYEQYF.

The V call is TRBV19, the J call TRBJ2-1; the D gene is possibly TRBD1 (6 bases). The CDR3 has 14 residues. V dropped 6 bases and J dropped 6 bases, with 15 bases sitting between them. Germline-derived CDR1 and CDR2 are LNHDA and SQIVND (reference sequence). The CDR3 is CASSVTRDINEQFF. The DNA for the CDR3 is TGTGCCAGTAGCGTTACCCGGGACATCAATGAGCAGTTCTTC.

About this clone itself: Sequence at one end of the junction differs from germline and may be a read error. The V and J genes are TRBV15 and TRBJ2-1; 10 bases agree with TRBD2. CDR3 length equals 14 residues. The V gene's germline CDR1 is LNHNV and CDR2 YYDKDF (reference sequence). CDR3 sequence (DNA): TGTGCCATCAGCGGGGGGGCTTCCTACAATGAGCAGTTCTTC. This sequence encodes CAISGGASYNEQFF.

The J gene is TRBJ2-1, the V gene TRBV2, with D perhaps matching TRBD2 (5 bases). V lost 5 bases, J lost 2 bases, and 16 bases lay in between. There are 16 residues in the CDR3. Germline V gene data show CDR1 as SNHLY and CDR2 as FYNNEI. The CDR3 spells CASSQFSHGAYNEQFF. The CDR3 DNA reads TGTGCCAGCAGTCAATTTAGCCACGGGGCCTACAATGAGCAGTTCTTC.

This chain uses TRBV6-5 with TRBJ2-7; the D gene is possibly TRBD2 (7 bases). Germline V gene lookup returns CDR1 MNHEY and CDR2 SVGAGI. V lost 2 bases to trimming and J lost 10 bases, with 9 bases between them. The CDR3 covers 11 residues. The CDR3 reads CASSYAGAQYF. The CDR3 nucleotides are TGTGCCAGCAGTTACGCGGGGGCCCAGTACTTC.

The V and J genes are TRBV11-1 and TRBJ1-5; no clear D. Per the germline V gene, CDR1 is SGHAT and CDR2 is FQDESV (reference sequence). CDR3 size: 13 residues. V was shortened by 1 base and J by 7 bases, with 8 bases between the two germline ends. The CDR3 sequence is CASSLGLRQPQHF. As DNA, the CDR3 is TGTGCCAGCAGCTTAGGACTAAGACAGCCCCAGCATTTT.

The chain links TRBV6-5 to TRBJ2-2; D ambiguous. V gave up 3 bases and J gave up 2 bases, with 4 bases separating them. Germline loops: CDR1 MNHEY, CDR2 SVGAGI. CDR3 length: 13 amino acids. The CDR3: CASSYQNTGELFF. CDR3 nucleotides: TGTGCCAGCAGTTATCAAAACACCGGGGAGCTGTTTTTT.

The chain uses TRBV6-1 and TRBJ2-4; 8 bases map to TRBD2. The V gene's germline CDR1 is MNHNS and CDR2 SASEGT. CDR3 length: 15 residues. V trimming: 4 bases; J trimming: 7 bases; junction bases outside the gene matches: 9. The CDR3 DNA follows: TGTGCCAGCAGTGCCTCAGCGGGAGAGGGGAACATTCAGTACTTC. This encodes CASSASAGEGNIQYF.

CDR3 sequence reads: CASSSDRLADTDTQYF. CDR3 DNA: TGTGCCAGCAGCTCTGACCGACTAGCGGACACAGATACGCAGTATTTT. The J gene is TRBJ2-3, the V gene TRBV7-6, with 9 bases aligning to TRBD2. The V gene's germline CDR1 is SGHVS and CDR2 FNYEAQ. Germline trimming cut 4 bases from V and 2 bases from J; bases unmatched to any gene: 7. The CDR3 loop spans 16 amino acids. Complete variable domain (other parts from reference TRBV7-6 and TRBJ2-3): GAGVSQSPRYKVTKRGQDVALRCDPISGHVSLYWYRQALGQGPEFLTYFNYEAQQDKSGLPNDRFSAERPEGSISTLTIQRTEQRDSAMYRCASSSDRLADTDTQYFGPGTRLTVL.

The chain couples TRBV5-4 to TRBJ2-3; D is possibly TRBD2 (5 bases). This CDR3 region has 14 residues. Trimming stripped 3 bases from V and 0 bases from J, with 8 bases between. In germline, CDR1 is SGHNT, CDR2 YYREEE (reference sequence). The CDR3 sequence: CASSSRTSTDTQYF. Here the CDR3 DNA reads TGTGCCAGCAGCTCCCGGACTAGCACAGATACGCAGTATTTT.

The genes are TRBV30 and TRBJ2-3; 10 positions match TRBD2. The CDR3 is 14 amino acids. Unmatched junction bases numbered 4, after V lost 6 bases and J lost 1 base. The germline CDR1 and CDR2 sequences are GTSNPN and SVGIG (reference sequence). The chain's CDR3 is CACNLAGGTDTQYF. DNA for the CDR3: TGTGCCTGCAACCTAGCGGGGGGCACAGATACGCAGTATTTT.

V gene TRBV30 combines with J gene TRBJ2-4, with a possible D match to TRBD2 (6 bases). CDR1 and CDR2 from the germline V gene are GTSNPN and SVGIG (reference sequence). The CDR3 consists of 14 residues. Trimming shortened V by 1 base and J by 5 bases, and 12 bases separated the two germline ends. CDR3 residues: CAWSGGDWQNIQYF. The CDR3 coding sequence is TGTGCCTGGAGTGGGGGGGATTGGCAAAACATTCAGTACTTC.

CDR3 sequence reads: CASSRQRTNYGYTF. CDR3 bases: TGTGCCAGTAGCAGACAGCGAACTAACTATGGCTACACCTTC. The rearrangement joins TRBV19 to TRBJ1-2; D may be TRBD1 (5 bases). Germline CDR1 and CDR2: LNHDA and SQIVND (reference sequence). This CDR3 spans 14 amino acids. Deletions cut 6 bases from V and 0 bases from J, with 11 bases between.

The chain carries TRBV5-1 and TRBJ1-1; TRBD1 aligns across 9 bases. The CDR3 is 13 amino acids. The V segment lost 5 bases and the J segment 1 base; nucleotides outside the gene matches: 0. CDR1 is SGHRS, CDR2 YFSETQ, per germline. CDR3 nucleotide sequence: TGCGCCAGCAGGACAGGGGGGAACACTGAAGCTTTCTTT. Its translation: CASRTGGNTEAFF. Together with reference TRBV5-1 and TRBJ1-1, the CDR3 gives the full variable domain: KAGVTQTPRYLIKTRGQQVTLSCSPISGHRSVSWYQQTPGQGLQFLFEYFSETQRNKGNFPGRFSGRQFSNSRSEMNVSTLELGDSALYLCASRTGGNTEAFFGQGTRLTVV.

V is TRBV6-5 and J is TRBJ1-2; 7 positions match TRBD1. The CDR3 is 12 amino acids. With 9 bases clipped from V and 7 bases from J, the junction kept 8 bases outside the gene matches. Germline loops: CDR1 MNHEY, CDR2 SVGAGI. The CDR3 loop is CASRQGTLGYTF. CDR3 in DNA: TGTGCCAGTAGACAGGGAACCCTTGGCTACACCTTC.

The rearrangement joins TRBV6-4 to TRBJ1-2; D may be TRBD1 (5 bases). The length of the CDR3 is 12 residues. Per germline, CDR1 MRHNA and CDR2 SNTAGT. Trimming took 3 bases from V and 9 from J, leaving 11 bases between them. This chain's CDR3 is CASSENRLSYTF. The CDR3 DNA reads as TGTGCCAGCAGTGAAAACAGGTTGAGCTACACCTTC.

V is TRBV4-2 and J is TRBJ2-7; 11 bases line up with TRBD2. Germline-derived CDR1 and CDR2 are LGHNA and YNFKEQ. V dropped 4 bases and J dropped 3; count of bases not matched to a gene: 2. CDR3 length equals 14 residues. The DNA for the CDR3 is TGTGCCAGCAGCCTAGCGGGAGGGAACTACGAGCAGTACTTC. Its translation: CASSLAGGNYEQYF.

The chain combines TRBV27 with TRBJ2-7, with D uncertain. The CDR3 covers 13 residues. Per germline, CDR1 MNHEY and CDR2 SMNVEV (reference sequence). V lost 2 bases and J 2 bases, leaving 7 bases between the germline ends. The CDR3 bases are TGTGCCAGCAGTTTAACAGTCGCCTACGAGCAGTACTTC. It codes for CASSLTVAYEQYF.

This chain joins TRBV7-9 and TRBJ1-3, with 8 bases aligning to TRBD1. Germline trimming cut 4 bases from V and 0 bases from J; bases unmatched to any gene: 5. The CDR3 runs to 16 residues. The germline V gene encodes CDR1 SEHNR and CDR2 FQNEAQ (reference sequence). CDR3 sequence: CASSSWTGSSGNTIYF. For the CDR3, the DNA is TGTGCCAGCAGCTCCTGGACAGGGAGCTCTGGAAACACCATATATTTT.

This chain joins TRBV29-1 and TRBJ2-1; 12 bases line up with TRBD2. V was pared by 7 bases and J by 11 bases, with 6 bases of the junction left unmatched. Germline loops: CDR1 SQVTM, CDR2 ANQGSEA. The CDR3 has 12 amino acids. CDR3 nucleotide sequence: TGCAGCGCCTCTAGCGGGGGGGCTCAGCAGTTCTTC. Encoded protein: CSASSGGAQQFF.